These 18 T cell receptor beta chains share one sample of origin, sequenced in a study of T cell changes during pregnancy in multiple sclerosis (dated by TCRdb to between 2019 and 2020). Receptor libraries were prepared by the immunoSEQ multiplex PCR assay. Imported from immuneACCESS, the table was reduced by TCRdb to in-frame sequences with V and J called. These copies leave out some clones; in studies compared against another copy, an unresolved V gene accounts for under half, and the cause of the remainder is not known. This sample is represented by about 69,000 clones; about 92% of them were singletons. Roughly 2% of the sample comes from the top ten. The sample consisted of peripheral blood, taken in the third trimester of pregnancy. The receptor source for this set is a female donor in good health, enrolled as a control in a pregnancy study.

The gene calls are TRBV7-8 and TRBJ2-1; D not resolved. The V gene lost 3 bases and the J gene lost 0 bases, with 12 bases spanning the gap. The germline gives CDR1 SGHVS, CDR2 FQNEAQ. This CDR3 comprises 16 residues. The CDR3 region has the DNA TGTGCCAGCAGCTTTTCAGTCACGGGCTCCTACAATGAGCAGTTCTTC. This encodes CASSFSVTGSYNEQFF.

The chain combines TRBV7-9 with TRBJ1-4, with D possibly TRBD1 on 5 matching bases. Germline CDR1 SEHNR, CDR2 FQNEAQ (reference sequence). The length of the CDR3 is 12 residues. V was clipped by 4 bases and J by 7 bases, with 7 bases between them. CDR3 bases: TGTGCCAGCAGCTGGGGGGGTGAAAAACTGTTTTTT. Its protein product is CASSWGGEKLFF.

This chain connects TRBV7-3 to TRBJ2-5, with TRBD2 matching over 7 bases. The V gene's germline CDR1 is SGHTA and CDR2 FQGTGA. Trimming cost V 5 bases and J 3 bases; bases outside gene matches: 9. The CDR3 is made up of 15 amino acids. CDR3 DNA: TGTGCCAGCAGCCTCCCCGGGAGCGGGGAAGAGACCCAGTACTTC. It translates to CASSLPGSGEETQYF.

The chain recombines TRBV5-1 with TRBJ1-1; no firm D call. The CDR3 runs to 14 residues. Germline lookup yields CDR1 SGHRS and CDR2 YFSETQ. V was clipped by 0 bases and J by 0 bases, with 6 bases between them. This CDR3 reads CASSLDSMNTEAFF. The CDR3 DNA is TGCGCCAGCAGCTTGGACTCTATGAACACTGAAGCTTTCTTT. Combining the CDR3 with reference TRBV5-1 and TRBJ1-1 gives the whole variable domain KAGVTQTPRYLIKTRGQQVTLSCSPISGHRSVSWYQQTPGQGLQFLFEYFSETQRNKGNFPGRFSGRQFSNSRSEMNVSTLELGDSALYLCASSLDSMNTEAFFGQGTRLTVV.

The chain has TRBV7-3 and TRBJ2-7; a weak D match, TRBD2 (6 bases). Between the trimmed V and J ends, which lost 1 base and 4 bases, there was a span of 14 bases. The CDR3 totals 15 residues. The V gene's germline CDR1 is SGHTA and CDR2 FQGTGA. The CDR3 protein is CASSLMGVGGYEQYF. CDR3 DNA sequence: TGTGCCAGCAGCTTAATGGGGGTCGGAGGGTACGAGCAGTACTTC.

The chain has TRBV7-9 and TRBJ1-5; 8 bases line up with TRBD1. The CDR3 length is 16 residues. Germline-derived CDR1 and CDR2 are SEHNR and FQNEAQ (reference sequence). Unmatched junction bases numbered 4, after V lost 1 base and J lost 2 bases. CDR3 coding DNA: TGTGCCAGCAGCTTAGGGACAGGGTTCGGCAATCAGCCCCAGCATTTT. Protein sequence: CASSLGTGFGNQPQHF. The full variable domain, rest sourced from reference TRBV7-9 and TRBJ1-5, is DTGVSQNPRHKITKRGQNVTFRCDPISEHNRLYWYRQTLGQGPEFLTYFQNEAQLEKSRLLSDRFSAERPKGSFSTLEIQRTEQGDSAMYLCASSLGTGFGNQPQHFGDGTRLSIL.

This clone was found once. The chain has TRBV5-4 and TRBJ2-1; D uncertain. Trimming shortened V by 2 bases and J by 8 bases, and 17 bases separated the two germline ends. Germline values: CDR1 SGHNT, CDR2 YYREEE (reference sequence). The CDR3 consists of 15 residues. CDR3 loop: CASSFTVNSWDEQFF. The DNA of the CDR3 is TGTGCCAGCAGCTTCACAGTCAACTCGTGGGATGAGCAGTTCTTC.

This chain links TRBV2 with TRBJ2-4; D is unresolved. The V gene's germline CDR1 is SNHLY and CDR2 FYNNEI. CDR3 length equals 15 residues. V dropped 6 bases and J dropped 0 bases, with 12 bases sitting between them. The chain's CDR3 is CASSPNSLAKNIQYF. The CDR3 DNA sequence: TGTGCCAGCAGCCCAAACAGTCTAGCCAAAAACATTCAGTACTTC.

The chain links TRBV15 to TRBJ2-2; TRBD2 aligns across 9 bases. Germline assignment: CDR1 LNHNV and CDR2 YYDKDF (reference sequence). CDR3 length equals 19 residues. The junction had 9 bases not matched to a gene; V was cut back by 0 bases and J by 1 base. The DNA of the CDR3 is TGTGCCACCAGCAGAGAGGGGCTAAGCGGGGGGCGGAACACCGGGGAGCTGTTTTTT. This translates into CATSREGLSGGRNTGELFF.

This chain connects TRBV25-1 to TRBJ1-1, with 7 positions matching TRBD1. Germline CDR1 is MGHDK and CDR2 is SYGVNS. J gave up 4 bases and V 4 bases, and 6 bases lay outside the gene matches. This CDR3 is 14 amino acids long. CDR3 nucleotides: TGTGCCAGCAGTGGCCAGGGGGGAGGCACTGAAGCTTTCTTT. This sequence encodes CASSGQGGGTEAFF.

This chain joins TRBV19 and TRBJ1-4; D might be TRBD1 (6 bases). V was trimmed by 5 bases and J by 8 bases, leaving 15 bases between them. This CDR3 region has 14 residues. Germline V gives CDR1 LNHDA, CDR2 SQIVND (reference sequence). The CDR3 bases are TGTGCCAGTAGTCCCCGGGGGGGGGCCGAAAAACTGTTTTTT. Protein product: CASSPRGGAEKLFF.

CDR3 protein: CASSLQRLSSYEQYF. The DNA of the CDR3 is TGTGCCAGCAGCTTACAGAGGTTGAGCTCCTACGAGCAGTACTTC. This chain uses TRBV7-8 with TRBJ2-7; D is unresolved. This CDR3 comprises 15 residues. In germline, CDR1 is SGHVS, CDR2 FQNEAQ. V lost 2 bases to trimming and J lost 0 bases, with 11 bases between them.

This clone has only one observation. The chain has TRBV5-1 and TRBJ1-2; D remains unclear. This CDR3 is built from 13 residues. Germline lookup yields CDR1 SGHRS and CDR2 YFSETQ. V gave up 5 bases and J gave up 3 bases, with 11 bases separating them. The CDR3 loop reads CASREAGYYGYTF. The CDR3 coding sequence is TGCGCCAGCAGGGAGGCGGGATACTATGGCTACACCTTC.

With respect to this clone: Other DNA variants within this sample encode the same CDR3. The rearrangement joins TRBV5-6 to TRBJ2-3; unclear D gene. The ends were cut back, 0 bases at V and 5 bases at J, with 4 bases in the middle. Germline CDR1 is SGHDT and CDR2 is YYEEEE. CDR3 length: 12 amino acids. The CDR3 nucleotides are TGTGCCAGCAGCTTGGCGGGAGATACGCAGTATTTT. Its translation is CASSLAGDTQYF. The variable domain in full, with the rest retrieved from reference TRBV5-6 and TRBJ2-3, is DAGVTQSPTHLIKTRGQQVTLRCSPKSGHDTVSWYQQALGQGPQFIFQYYEEEERQRGNFPDRFSGHQFPNYSSELNVNALLLGDSALYLCASSLAGDTQYFGPGTRLTVL.

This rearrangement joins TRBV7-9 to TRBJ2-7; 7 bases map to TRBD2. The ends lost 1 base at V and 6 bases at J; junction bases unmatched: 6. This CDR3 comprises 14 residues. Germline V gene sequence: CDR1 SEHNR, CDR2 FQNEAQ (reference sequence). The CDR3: CASSLDGRFGEQYF. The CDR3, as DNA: TGTGCCAGCAGCTTAGACGGGAGGTTCGGCGAGCAGTACTTC.

The CDR3 region is CASSEYGTQNNSPLHF. CDR3 bases: TGTGCCAGCAGCGAATATGGGACACAAAATAATTCACCCCTCCACTTT. The chain couples TRBV9 to TRBJ1-6; perhaps TRBD1 as D (6 bases). The CDR3 consists of 16 residues. Deletions cut 3 bases from V and 5 bases from J, with 15 bases between. Germline CDR1 and CDR2: SGDLS and YYNGEE.

The CDR3 DNA reads as TGTGCCAGCAGCGTAGGCGGGAGCTCTGGAAACACCATATATTTT. It translates to CASSVGGSSGNTIYF. V usage is TRBV9 and J usage is TRBJ1-3; D is uncertain. The CDR3 loop spans 15 amino acids. Trimming removed 0 bases at V and 0 bases at J, with 7 bases between. The germline CDR1 and CDR2 sequences are SGDLS and YYNGEE.

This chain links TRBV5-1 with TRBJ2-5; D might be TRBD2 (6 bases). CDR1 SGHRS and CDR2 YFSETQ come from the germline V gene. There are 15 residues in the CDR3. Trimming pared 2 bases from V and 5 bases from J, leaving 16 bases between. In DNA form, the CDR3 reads TGCGCCAGCAGCTTTTCGGGAGATGTACGGGAGACCCAGTACTTC. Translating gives CASSFSGDVRETQYF.